The 15 T cell receptor beta chains listed next were all sequenced from one sample in a study of beta chain features in type 1 diabetes. Expressed TCRB transcripts were sequenced because the entire RNA isolate underwent reverse transcription. Assay used: immunoSEQ multiplex PCR; TCRdb lists only in-frame clones, some missing. The data contain about 220,000 clones, under 13% of them singletons. Sequencing was performed on central memory CD4+ T cells from blood. These receptors were taken from a man between 18 and 35 years old in good health.

The rearrangement uses TRBV7-9 and TRBJ1-4; 7 positions match TRBD1. This CDR3 spans 15 amino acids. Unmatched junction bases numbered 6, after V lost 4 bases and J lost 4 bases. Looked up from germline, CDR1 is SEHNR and CDR2 is FQNEAQ (reference sequence). CDR3 coding DNA: TGTGCCAGCAGCTCCACAGGGGTTCTTAATGAAAAACTGTTTTTT. Amino acids: CASSSTGVLNEKLFF.

This sequence joins TRBV7-2 and TRBJ2-1; 8 nucleotides line up with TRBD2. The CDR3 spans 15 residues. Germline loops: CDR1 SGHTA, CDR2 FQGNSA. The trim removed 6 bases at V and 4 bases at J, leaving 8 bases unmatched. CDR3 loop: CASSLTGGPYNEQFF. The DNA for the CDR3 is TGTGCCAGCAGTCTTACGGGAGGGCCTTACAATGAGCAGTTCTTC.

This clone has just a few counts. Here the CDR3 reads CASSLGGQGRHTQYF. The CDR3 DNA reads TGTGCCAGCAGCTTAGGGGGACAGGGCAGACATACGCAGTATTTT. The V call is TRBV7-9, the J call TRBJ2-3; 9 positions match TRBD1. Germline CDR1 reads SEHNR; CDR2 reads FQNEAQ (reference sequence). This CDR3 has 15 amino acids. V shed 1 base, J shed 7 bases, and the junction held 6 bases outside the gene matches.

The chain employs TRBV11-2 and TRBJ2-5; tentative D call: TRBD2 (7 bases). Germline CDR1 is SGHAT and CDR2 is FQNNGV. V gave up 6 bases and J gave up 5 bases, with 25 bases separating them. This CDR3 is 17 amino acids long. The DNA of the CDR3 is TGTGCCAGCAGTTACCACGTGGGAGGGGGGCGCCGGGAGACCCAGTACTTC. Translation gives CASSYHVGGGRRETQYF. The full variable domain, with the rest looked up from reference TRBV11-2 and TRBJ2-5, is EAGVAQSPRYKIIEKRQSVAFWCNPISGHATLYWYQQILGQGPKLLIQFQNNGVVDDSQLPKDRFSAERLKGVDSTLKIQPAKLEDSAVYLCASSYHVGGGRRETQYFGPGTRLLVL.

This clone was found many times. The chain joins TRBV7-2 to TRBJ2-3; TRBD2 aligns across 14 bases. V lost 4 bases and J lost 5; bases outside the gene matches: 11. This CDR3 comprises 18 residues. CDR1 and CDR2 from the germline V gene are SGHTA and FQGNSA. The CDR3 region is CASSYGTSGRRRGDTQYF. The CDR3 nucleotides are TGTGCCAGCAGCTACGGGACTAGCGGGAGAAGGAGAGGAGATACGCAGTATTTT.

In this sample, this clone turned up a few times. The chain is built from TRBV5-1 and TRBJ2-7; TRBD2 aligns across 7 bases. In germline, CDR1 is SGHRS, CDR2 YFSETQ. The CDR3 extends over 15 amino acids. Losses at the gene ends were 4 bases for V and 2 bases for J; bases not matched to a gene: 9. CDR3 loop: CASSAWAGVTYEQYF. CDR3 nucleotides: TGCGCCAGCAGCGCTTGGGCGGGAGTAACCTACGAGCAGTACTTC.

The chain couples TRBV27 to TRBJ2-3, with D hard to call. Trimming removed 5 bases from V and 1 base from J, with 7 bases in between. This CDR3 region has 13 residues. Germline lookup yields CDR1 MNHEY and CDR2 SMNVEV (reference sequence). DNA for the CDR3: TGTGCCAGCAGTCTGAAGGGCACAGATACGCAGTATTTT. It specifies CASSLKGTDTQYF.

This clone was seen a handful of times. DNA for the CDR3: TGTGCCAGCAGCTCAGGGGGCGCGACCCAGTACTTC. Translating gives CASSSGGATQYF. V is TRBV7-3 and J is TRBJ2-5, with 8 bases aligning to TRBD1. CDR1 SGHTA and CDR2 FQGTGA come from the germline V gene. The ends lost 4 bases at V and 7 bases at J; junction bases unmatched: 2. CDR3 length equals 12 residues.

J is TRBJ2-3 and V is TRBV5-4; 9 bases align to TRBD2. Per the germline V gene, CDR1 is SGHNT and CDR2 is YYREEE (reference sequence). With V trimmed by 0 bases and J by 1 base, 3 bases remained unmatched. This CDR3 comprises 16 residues. The CDR3 region is CASSLGRLAGTDTQYF. CDR3 sequence (DNA): TGTGCCAGCAGCTTGGGGAGACTAGCGGGCACAGATACGCAGTATTTT.

This clone has a handful of counts. The J gene is TRBJ1-4, the V gene TRBV29-1; perhaps TRBD1 as D (5 bases). Germline V CDR1 and CDR2: SQVTM, ANQGSEA. The CDR3 is 15 residues long. V gave up 6 bases and J gave up 11 bases, with 25 bases separating them. CDR3 region: CSVYPGGGGYGKLFF. Here the CDR3 DNA reads TGCAGCGTCTACCCCGGGGGGGGTGGATACGGGAAACTGTTTTTT.

The sample holds a few counts of this clone. This rearrangement joins TRBV2 to TRBJ1-1; 7 bases map to TRBD1. Germline V gene sequence: CDR1 SNHLY, CDR2 FYNNEI. V was clipped by 6 bases and J by 11 bases; unmatched bases: 6. The CDR3 runs 11 residues. CDR3 protein: CASSVTGPAFF. CDR3 nucleotide sequence: TGTGCCAGCAGCGTGACAGGGCCGGCTTTCTTT.

This clone was seen only once. The chain employs TRBV9 and TRBJ2-1; D gene uncertain. This CDR3 is built from 14 residues. Germline V gene data show CDR1 as SGDLS and CDR2 as YYNGEE. V lost 0 bases to trimming and J lost 3 bases, with 7 bases between them. CDR3 DNA sequence: TGTGCCAGCAGCGTAGCTAACCACTACAATGAGCAGTTCTTC. Translation gives CASSVANHYNEQFF.

This sequence joins TRBV10-3 and TRBJ1-4; D is possibly TRBD1 (6 bases). Germline CDR1 and CDR2: ENHRY and SYGVKD. This CDR3 has 14 amino acids. Trimming took 3 bases from V and 8 from J, leaving 13 bases between them. The chain's CDR3 is CAISDTPGQEKLFF. The CDR3 bases are TGTGCCATCAGTGATACCCCTGGACAGGAAAAACTGTTTTTT.

This clone appeared many times. This chain links TRBV7-2 with TRBJ2-1, with unresolved D. Trimming took off 4 bases at V and 0 bases at J, with 13 bases between the two ends. Germline V gives CDR1 SGHTA, CDR2 FQGNSA. The CDR3 spans 16 residues. CDR3 DNA sequence: TGTGCCAGCAGCTCTCGACGGCTCAGCTCCTACAATGAGCAGTTCTTC. Amino acid sequence: CASSSRRLSSYNEQFF.

V and J are TRBV4-3 and TRBJ2-7; 9 nucleotides align to TRBD2. The CDR3 length is 16 residues. Per the germline V gene, CDR1 is LGHNA and CDR2 is YSLEER. Trimming at V came to 0 bases and at J to 6 bases, leaving 9 bases not matched to a gene. CDR3 bases: TGCGCCAGCAGCCAAGATCTCGGAGCGGGAGGTAGCGAGCAGTACTTC. Its translation: CASSQDLGAGGSEQYF.